This paragraph reports one T cell receptor (beta chain). Its antigen remains unidentified. These data originate in a study of T cell responses to AZD1222 COVID-19 vaccine. Study-wide context: Recipients boosted at about 4 weeks or about 12 weeks are pooled.

Points from the study as a whole: White British donors predominated, females outnumbered males, and clonal diversity was possibly underestimated. Nearly half of spike-specific TCRs reportedly go after variant regions that carry no mutations.

With V trimmed by 5 bases and J by 6 bases, 9 bases remained unmatched. CDR3 length equals 15 residues. Germline V CDR1 and CDR2: SGHNT, YENEEA. Clones were read by immunoSEQ multiplex PCR, and TCRdb kept only the in-frame ones, dropping some. Altogether roughly 70,000 clones are present, around four fifths being singletons, with the ten largest covering roughly 5%. The chain joins TRBV11-3 to TRBJ2-7, with TRBD1 matching over 11 bases. The source is an adult in good health. The sequencing here drew on peripheral blood, taken on day 0 of AZD1222 vaccination. The CDR3 region is CASSRTYGTGGEQYF. The CDR3 DNA reads TGTGCCAGCAGCCGCACCTATGGGACAGGGGGCGAGCAGTACTTC. Full variable domain (remainder filled in from reference TRBV11-3 and TRBJ2-7): EAGVVQSPRYKIIEKKQPVAFWCNPISGHNTLYWYLQNLGQGPELLIRYENEEAVDDSQLPKDRFSAERLKGVDSTLKIQPAELGDSAVYLCASSRTYGTGGEQYFGPGTRLTVT.